This is a list of T cell receptor beta chains from one sample in a study of T cell changes during pregnancy in multiple sclerosis. The data were produced by immunoSEQ multiplex PCR, yet TCRdb's version contains in-frame clones alone and is incomplete. This sample has approximately 44,000 clones, with around nine tenths found just once. This sample comprised CD8+ T cells from peripheral blood mononuclear cells, obtained in the third trimester of pregnancy. The receptors were gathered from a female donor with multiple sclerosis, enrolled in a pregnancy study. CDR3s include the opening cysteine and the closing phenylalanine or tryptophan. Size is stated for part of the rows, as once, few or many counts, or as a class when the clone is expanded.

TRBV27,NA,CASSYTLAGKLFF
TRBV27,few,CASSLSGTRNTEAFF
TRBV11-2,NA,CASSRGLYGYTF
TRBV18,NA,CASSPESGAPSYEQYF
TRBV7-9,NA,CASSSTSGIPSSYNEQFF
TRBV15,once,CATSRDQGYTEAFF
TRBV14,NA,CASSQDGGVYEQYF
TRBV7-9,NA,CASSPPGQASGANVLTF
TRBV6-5,NA,CASSYSVGVPTDTQYF
TRBV7-9,NA,CASNWGDQETQYF
TRBV30,NA,CAWSENALTEAFF
TRBV9,NA,CASSVDLLPANEQFF
TRBV11-2,once,CASSLGLVRGDQYF
TRBV4-1,NA,CASSQGGGFEQYF
TRBV19,NA,CASSMVLEQGPYGYTF
TRBV28,NA,CASSLPGTTLSTDTQYF
TRBV9,NA,CASSTGTANTGELFF
TRBV28,NA,CASTGGNLDDGYTF
TRBV7-9,NA,CASSARLAGEYNEQFF
TRBV4-1,NA,CASSRGLGVTEAFF
TRBV6-1,NA,CATGGREEDTQYF